These 16 T cell receptor beta chains were all obtained from the same sample, sequenced in a study of cytomegalovirus exposure and HLA in healthy donors. Vbeta (60) and Jbeta (13) primers were used in the PCR. TCRdb keeps only in-frame clones here, not all; method: immunoSEQ multiplex PCR. The table lists about 200,000 clones, around 83% of them singletons, with roughly 0.99% in the top ten. Sequenced input: PBMCs. The receptors were gathered from a woman between 40 and 55 years old in good health and CMV-seronegative.

The rearrangement links TRBV5-4 to TRBJ2-5; 9 nucleotides agree with TRBD2. CDR3 length equals 15 residues. The germline V gene has CDR1 SGHNT and CDR2 YYREEE (reference sequence). The trim removed 4 bases at V and 5 bases at J, leaving 9 bases unmatched. The CDR3 loop reads CASSIRVAGEETQYF. DNA for the CDR3: TGTGCCAGCAGCATCCGGGTAGCGGGAGAGGAGACCCAGTACTTC.

The chain carries TRBV9 and TRBJ2-1; perhaps TRBD2 as D (6 bases). Looked up from germline, CDR1 is SGDLS and CDR2 is YYNGEE. Trimming pared 0 bases from V and 7 bases from J, leaving 14 bases between. This CDR3 has 15 residues. This chain's CDR3 is CASSVGPGGSNEQFF. The DNA for the CDR3 is TGTGCCAGCAGCGTAGGCCCCGGGGGTAGTAATGAGCAGTTCTTC.

The V call is TRBV7-2, the J call TRBJ2-1, with 9 positions matching TRBD2. CDR1 is SGHTA and CDR2 is FQGNSA in the germline V gene. CDR3 length: 17 residues. V was clipped by 2 bases and J by 8 bases; unmatched bases: 13. The CDR3 DNA follows: TGTGCCAGCAGCTTATCACTAGCGGGCCATGAGGTACATGAGCAGTTCTTC. Protein product: CASSLSLAGHEVHEQFF.

The sample holds one count of this clone. This rearrangement joins TRBV19 to TRBJ1-4; TRBD1 matches 8 bases. This CDR3 has 20 residues. The ends lost 5 bases at V and 3 bases at J; junction bases unmatched: 20. Germline V gene lookup returns CDR1 LNHDA and CDR2 SQIVND (reference sequence). The CDR3 reads CASSQSPVGGTGFANEKLFF. The DNA of the CDR3 is TGTGCCAGTAGTCAATCCCCCGTGGGAGGGACAGGCTTCGCTAATGAAAAACTGTTTTTT.

This clone appeared a single time. V gene TRBV19 combines with J gene TRBJ1-5; 7 bases match TRBD1. Per germline, CDR1 LNHDA and CDR2 SQIVND (reference sequence). V lost 6 bases to trimming and J lost 2 bases; unmatched junction nucleotides: 7. This CDR3 has 15 amino acids. CDR3 nucleotides: TGTGCCAGTAGGCCCGGGACAGACGGCAATCAGCCCCAGCATTTT. This sequence encodes CASRPGTDGNQPQHF.

The rearrangement uses TRBV6-5 and TRBJ1-5; possible D gene TRBD1, 5 bases. Germline values: CDR1 MNHEY, CDR2 SVGAGI. CDR3 size: 15 residues. V was trimmed by 0 bases and J by 10 bases, leaving 16 bases between them. This CDR3 is CASSYSSMGTGPQHF. In DNA, the CDR3 is TGTGCCAGCAGTTACTCGAGTATGGGGACTGGACCCCAGCATTTT.

The chain has TRBV5-1 and TRBJ1-1; possible D gene TRBD1, 5 bases. The ends were cut back, 4 bases at V and 4 bases at J, with 17 bases in the middle. The CDR3 is 15 amino acids. Germline V gives CDR1 SGHRS, CDR2 YFSETQ. Written as DNA, the CDR3 is TGCGCCAGCAGCCTGGGGGGGGAGGGGTTCACTGAAGCTTTCTTT. This sequence encodes CASSLGGEGFTEAFF.

J is TRBJ2-1 and V is TRBV7-9, with 15 bases aligning to TRBD2. The CDR3 totals 16 residues. V gave up 4 bases and J gave up 6 bases; unmatched junction bases: 4. Looked up from germline, CDR1 is SEHNR and CDR2 is FQNEAQ (reference sequence). The CDR3 DNA reads TGTGCCAGCAGCTCCGGACTAGCGGGAGGGTTCAATGAGCAGTTCTTC. Translation gives CASSSGLAGGFNEQFF. Full variable domain (missing parts from reference TRBV7-9 and TRBJ2-1): DTGVSQNPRHKITKRGQNVTFRCDPISEHNRLYWYRQTLGQGPEFLTYFQNEAQLEKSRLLSDRFSAERPKGSFSTLEIQRTEQGDSAMYLCASSSGLAGGFNEQFFGPGTRLTVL.

This clone was seen a few times. The rearrangement links TRBV4-3 to TRBJ2-3; 10 bases are a match to TRBD1. This CDR3 spans 16 amino acids. CDR1 is LGHNA, CDR2 YSLEER, per germline. V shed 0 bases, J shed 3 bases, and the junction held 3 bases outside the gene matches. The CDR3 is CASSQDGTGVTDTQYF. The CDR3 nucleotides read TGCGCCAGCAGCCAAGATGGGACAGGGGTGACAGATACGCAGTATTTT.

This chain connects TRBV5-5 to TRBJ1-4, with D possibly matching TRBD1 (6 bases). V lost 3 bases, J lost 5 bases, and 17 bases lay in between. From germline, CDR1 is SGHKS and CDR2 YYEKEE (reference sequence). The CDR3 sequence is 16 residues long. The CDR3 DNA reads as TGTGCCAGCAGCTCAACCCTACAGGGATGGAATGAAAAACTGTTTTTT. Translation: CASSSTLQGWNEKLFF. Complete variable domain (other parts from reference TRBV5-5 and TRBJ1-4): DAGVTQSPTHLIKTRGQQVTLRCSPISGHKSVSWYQQVLGQGPQFIFQYYEKEERGRGNFPDRFSARQFPNYSSELNVNALLLGDSALYLCASSSTLQGWNEKLFFGSGTQLSVL.

On this clone itself: The junction does not match germline at one end; this may be a read error. The same CDR3 arises from other DNA sequences in this sample as well. V is TRBV18 and J is TRBJ1-2; possibly TRBD1 for D (6 bases). This CDR3 has 13 amino acids. The germline gives CDR1 KGHSH, CDR2 LQKENI. The CDR3 loop reads CASSLDPRGGYTF. CDR3 nucleotides: TGTGCCAGCTCACTGGACCCCAGGGGTGGCTACACCTTT.

V gene TRBV27 combines with J gene TRBJ1-3, with 9 positions matching TRBD1. This CDR3 comprises 13 residues. After removal of 6 bases from V and 4 bases from J, the junction contained 1 base not matched to a gene. CDR1 is MNHEY, CDR2 SMNVEV, per germline (reference sequence). In DNA form, the CDR3 reads TGTGCCAGCAGAGGGACAGGGGGAAACACCATATATTTT. Translated, it gives CASRGTGGNTIYF.

The chain recombines TRBV5-1 with TRBJ1-1; D remains ambiguous. Germline assignment: CDR1 SGHRS and CDR2 YFSETQ. The CDR3 contains 18 residues. V was cut by 0 bases and J by 0 bases, with 18 bases left in between. CDR3 loop: CASSLEAESEVLNTEAFF. The CDR3 DNA reads as TGCGCCAGCAGCTTGGAGGCAGAATCGGAGGTCCTGAACACTGAAGCTTTCTTT.

The genes are TRBV10-3 and TRBJ1-5; no reliable D call. The V gene lost 10 bases and the J gene lost 0 bases, with 10 bases spanning the gap. CDR3 size: 13 residues. Per the germline V gene, CDR1 is ENHRY and CDR2 is SYGVKD. CDR3 residues: CATSGGSNQPQHF. The CDR3, as DNA: TGTGCCACCTCAGGAGGTAGCAATCAGCCCCAGCATTTT.

With respect to this clone: Other nucleotide sequences from this sample produce the same CDR3. The chain couples TRBV7-2 to TRBJ1-2; 7 bases line up with TRBD1. J gave up 0 bases and V 1 base, and 2 bases lay outside the gene matches. Germline CDR1 reads SGHTA; CDR2 reads FQGNSA. CDR3 size: 15 residues. CDR3 nucleotide sequence: TGTGCCAGCAGCTTAGGTGGACAGGCTAACTATGGCTACACCTTC. Translating gives CASSLGGQANYGYTF.

This clone occurred once. The chain carries TRBV5-1 and TRBJ1-2, with TRBD1 matching over 9 bases. After removal of 0 bases from V and 8 bases from J, the junction contained 8 bases not matched to a gene. The CDR3 contains 15 residues. In germline, CDR1 is SGHRS, CDR2 YFSETQ. The CDR3 DNA sequence: TGCGCCAGCAGCTTGGCCTTACAGGGGGCAAGCGGCTACACCTTC. It yields the protein CASSLALQGASGYTF.